The source of this TCR beta chain is a study of cytotoxic CD8 clonotypes in ibrutinib-treated CLL (dated by TCRdb to the early 2020s). Regarding the study in general: The cohort included roughly 15 treatment-naive and 11 to 12 relapsed/refractory patients; approximately 17 were IGHV unmutated. Patients were still on ibrutinib when every remission and progressive disease sample was collected. Responses were partial in approximately 24 patients and complete in 2; after median around 66 months follow-up, roughly 14 stayed in remission and roughly twelve progressed. On average, each sample yielded 255,043 productive templates and over 90,000 productive rearrangements. Cryopreserved peripheral blood mononuclear cells were obtained prior to treatment, at the time of response, and at either disease progression or sustained remission. Samples at response were collected after a median of 12 months of treatment, with a range of roughly 6 to 36 months. Longitudinal samples were available for about 30% of the 86 trial participants. What the work shows at the level of the full study, not this receptor alone: Public clonotypes were rare and either shrank or stayed stable during treatment, and the rise in clonality at ibrutinib response reflected expansion of private clonotypes. Clonality rose at ibrutinib response, remained stable during sustained remission, and dropped back toward baseline at progression. Sampling times were not matched between patients in sustained remission and patients whose disease was progressing, and lymph node repertoires were not examined. Baseline clonality was found to be higher than that of age-matched healthy donors and was strongly correlated with circulating CD8+ T-cell counts.

In the case of this clone: Its antigen remains unidentified. No qualities accompany the bases; no much larger clone lies one base away.

What this sample's time point label stands for: less than 30 months on ibrutinib. For TCR beta library preparation, 1.5 to 2 micrograms of genomic DNA were extracted from the cryopreserved PBMCs. Longitudinal blood samples from CLL patients on ibrutinib monotherapy were analyzed using high-throughput TCR beta sequencing. The patients were enrolled in a single-center, open-label phase 2 trial of ibrutinib monotherapy. V loses 5 bases at its end and J loses 7 bases; junction bases beyond the gene matches: 12. CDR1 SGHTA and CDR2 FQGTGA are derived from the germline V gene. Spanning cysteine to phenylalanine, the CDR3 consists of 16 amino acids. Only CDR3 DNA remains: 48 bases, in frame from the first base. The goal of deep resolution MiSeq sequencing was a depth between 1 in 1 million and 1 in 200,000 T cells, and coverage averaged 10x per clonotype. TCR beta libraries were generated with the immunoSEQ hsTCRB Kit. As for the authors' bioinformatics: Data were analyzed with ImmunoSEQ Data Assistant and ImmunoSEQ Analyzer, with V, D and J genes assigned per IMGT definitions. Clonality, which ranges from 0 to 1, was calculated as one minus the normalized Shannon entropy of productive rearrangement frequencies. Only overrepresented clonotypes making up at least 0.05% of the repertoire of each patient were included in the public clonotype analysis. Repertoires from roughly 13 age-matched healthy donors in immuneACCESS were used as clonality controls. The immuneACCESS repertoire file appears here via TCRdb, limited to in-frame rearrangements. These files lack a portion of the clones; in checked studies, under half of the deficit traces to unresolved V genes, and the cause of the others is not known. Clone size and the V and J calls come from that table; the DNA yielded D and trimming. In all, the sample holds some 120,000 clones, and approximately 81% of those were seen once. Together, the top ten hold roughly 3.5% of the sample.

This chain is built from TRBV7-3 and TRBJ2-3; 10 central bases correspond to TRBD2. Sequencing used PBMCs, obtained after 24 months of ibrutinib treatment. The TCR originated in a human donor with chronic lymphocytic leukemia. The DNA sequence is as follows: TGTGCCAGCAGCCTTCTAGCGGGGGATTCAGCTCATACGCAGTATTTT. Its translation is CASSLLAGDSAHTQYF.